This TCR beta chain was found in a study of CD8 T cells in ankylosing spondylitis (dated by TCRdb to about 2017). Background for the entire study: T cell receptor beta repertoires were profiled in healthy donors and ankylosing spondylitis patients so that disease-linked TCR variants could be found. Peripheral blood was sampled, and synovial fluid was also collected from ankylosing spondylitis patients. The full study cohort comprised 20 to 25 ankylosing spondylitis patients and some 110 healthy donors.

Broader findings and caveats from the paper: In peripheral blood, the disease-linked clones were found at relatively low frequencies and had a CD8+ phenotype. Significant enrichment of the disease-linked clones was reported in matched synovial fluid samples from ankylosing spondylitis patients. A TCR beta motif of fewer than 10 highly homologous amino acid variants appeared characteristic of blood from ankylosing spondylitis patients. Some of the motif variants had been reported before in the synovial fluid and blood of reactive arthritis patients, a finding that suggests common disease-initiation mechanisms.

In its sample, this clonotype was seen many times. It lacks a known antigen. The input lacks base qualities; no much larger clone sits a single base away. The instrument given in TCRdb is Illumina HiSeq 2500. TCR beta libraries were prepared by quantitative 5'-RACE with molecular barcodes. The original methods were these. To identify disease-linked TCR variants, a new computational method was used, one built on a probabilistic model of VDJ rearrangement. Using fastp at Q25 and MiXCR, TCRdb reprocessed the public reads and kept productive beta chains. Rows are unified per CDR3 protein, each entry keeping the most common DNA and genes. TCRdb's processing, not the authors', yielded these V and J calls. This sample comprises roughly 180,000 distinct CDR3 sequences, 9.5% to 15% of them detected only once. 16% of the sample goes to the ten largest clones. The germline V gene (reference sequence) yields SEHNR for CDR1 and FQNEAQ for CDR2. The CDR3 starts with the cysteine, ends with the phenylalanine, and has 15 residues. Only CDR3 DNA remains: 45 bases, in frame from the first base. V is shortened by 4 bases, J by 3 bases, and the region joining them spans 12 bases.

The rearranged chain carries TRBV7-9 and TRBJ2-2, with the D call perhaps TRBD1 or TRBD2, as 5 bases match in each case. The sequenced sample consisted of blood, either unsorted or a sorted T cell fraction (not recorded which). The sequence was obtained from a male donor with ankylosing spondylitis or in good health (not recorded which). In nucleotide form, the sequence is TGTGCCAGCAGCTCCCCCGGGACCTACACCGGGGAGCTGTTTTTT. Its protein is CASSSPGTYTGELFF.